Given below is one T cell receptor (beta chain) in context. Its target is not known. This record belongs to a study of OX40 agonist ivuxolimab in advanced cancers. Study at large: Patients got intravenous ivuxolimab at 0.01 to 10 mg/kg every 2 weeks. The study, taken as a whole, reports: By week 6 at 0.1 to 3.0 mg/kg, blood CD4+ and CD8+ T cells had expanded clonally.

The protocol was immunoSEQ multiplex PCR, while the TCRdb copy is restricted to in-frame clones and leaves out a portion. The sample gives about 60,000 clones, approximately 91% of which show up once; 4% to 4.5% is in the top ten. This CDR3 has 17 residues. CDR1 and CDR2 from the germline V gene are SGDLS and YYNGEE. Trimming took 2 bases from V and 6 from J; bases not matched to a gene: 13. Sequenced material: CD4+ or CD8+ T cells sorted from blood, taken in a trial of the OX40 agonist ivuxolimab. V usage is TRBV9 and J usage is TRBJ2-3; 9 bases agree with TRBD2. This receptor was taken from an adult with an advanced solid tumor such as melanoma, head and neck, liver or kidney cancer. CDR3: CASSVGTSGSFGDTQYF. CDR3 sequence (DNA): TGTGCCAGCAGCGTGGGTACTAGCGGGTCCTTCGGGGATACGCAGTATTTT.